This T cell receptor beta chain was profiled in a study of PD-1 blockade in classical Hodgkin lymphoma. Libraries were prepared by immunoSEQ multiplex PCR; TCRdb keeps only in-frame clonotypes and omits some of them. The sample has roughly 97,000 clones; 65% to 85% are singletons. Study-wide points: Possible causes of repertoire differences, disease activity or prior therapy, remain undefined. A significant rise in TCR diversity was seen by C4D1 for CD4+ cells but not for CD8+ cells. Complete responders' diversity at baseline resembled that of newly diagnosed patients.

Following autologous stem cell transplantation, relapse occurred in every patient, and exposure to brentuximab vedotin varied. Germline V gene lookup returns CDR1 SNHLY and CDR2 FYNNEI. V shed 7 bases and J 4 bases; nucleotides not matched to a gene: 13. This CDR3 has 16 residues. A note on this clone: Its antigen remains unidentified.

Sequences were derived from peripheral blood mononuclear cells (PBMCs), sampled at baseline. The TCR originated in a human donor with classical Hodgkin lymphoma. The gene calls are TRBV2 and TRBJ2-1, with 7 bases identical to TRBD1. In nucleotides, the CDR3 is TGTGCCAGCACCCAAGACGGAGCCAGGGGGTACAATGAGCAGTTCTTC. Its translation is CASTQDGARGYNEQFF.